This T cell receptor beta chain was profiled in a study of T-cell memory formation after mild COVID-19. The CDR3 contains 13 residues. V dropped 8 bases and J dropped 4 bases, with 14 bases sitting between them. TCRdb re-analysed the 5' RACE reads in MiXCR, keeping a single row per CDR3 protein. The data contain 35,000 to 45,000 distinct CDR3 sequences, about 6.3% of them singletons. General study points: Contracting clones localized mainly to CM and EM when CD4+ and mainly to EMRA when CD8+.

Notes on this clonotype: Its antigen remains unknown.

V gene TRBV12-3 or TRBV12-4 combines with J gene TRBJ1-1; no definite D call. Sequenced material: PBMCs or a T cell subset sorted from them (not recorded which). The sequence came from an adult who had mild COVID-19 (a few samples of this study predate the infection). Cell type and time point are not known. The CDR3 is CASAEESSTEAFF. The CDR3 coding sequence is TGTGCCAGCGCGGAGGAAAGTAGCACTGAAGCTTTCTTT.